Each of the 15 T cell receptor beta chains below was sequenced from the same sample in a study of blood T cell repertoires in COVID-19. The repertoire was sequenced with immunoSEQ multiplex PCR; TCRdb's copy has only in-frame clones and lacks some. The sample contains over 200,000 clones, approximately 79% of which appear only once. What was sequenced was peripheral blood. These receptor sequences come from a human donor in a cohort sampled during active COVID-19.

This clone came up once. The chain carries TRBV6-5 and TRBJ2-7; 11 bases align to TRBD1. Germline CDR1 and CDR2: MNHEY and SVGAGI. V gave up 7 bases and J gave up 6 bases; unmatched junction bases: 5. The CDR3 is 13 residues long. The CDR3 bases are TGTGCCAGCATTCGGACAGGGGGCGGCGAGCAGTACTTC. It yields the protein CASIRTGGGEQYF.

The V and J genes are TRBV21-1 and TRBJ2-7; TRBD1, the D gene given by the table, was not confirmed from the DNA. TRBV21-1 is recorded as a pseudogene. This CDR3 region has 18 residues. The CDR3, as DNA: TGTGCCAGCAGCAAATCCCTAGAACCCGACAGGGGCGGCTCCGAGCAGTACTTC. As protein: CASSKSLEPDRGGSEQYF.

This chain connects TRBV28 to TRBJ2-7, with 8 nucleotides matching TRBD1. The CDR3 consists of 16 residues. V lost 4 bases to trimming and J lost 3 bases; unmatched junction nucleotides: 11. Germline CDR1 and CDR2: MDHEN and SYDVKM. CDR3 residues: CASSYTRTGILYEQYF. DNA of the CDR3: TGTGCCAGCAGTTATACCAGGACAGGGATCCTCTACGAGCAGTACTTC.

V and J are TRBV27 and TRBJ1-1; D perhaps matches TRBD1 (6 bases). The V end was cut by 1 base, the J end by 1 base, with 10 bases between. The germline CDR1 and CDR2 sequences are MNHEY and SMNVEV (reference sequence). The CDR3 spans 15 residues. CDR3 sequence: CASSLFSGANTEAFF. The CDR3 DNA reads TGTGCCAGCAGTTTATTTTCAGGGGCGAACACTGAAGCTTTCTTT.

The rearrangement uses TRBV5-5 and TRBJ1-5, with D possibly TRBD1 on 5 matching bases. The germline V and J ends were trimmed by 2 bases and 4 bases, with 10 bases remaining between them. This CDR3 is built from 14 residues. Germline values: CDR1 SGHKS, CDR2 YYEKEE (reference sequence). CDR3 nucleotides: TGTGCCAGCAGCTTTCCAGGGATGAATCAGCCCCAGCATTTT. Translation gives CASSFPGMNQPQHF.

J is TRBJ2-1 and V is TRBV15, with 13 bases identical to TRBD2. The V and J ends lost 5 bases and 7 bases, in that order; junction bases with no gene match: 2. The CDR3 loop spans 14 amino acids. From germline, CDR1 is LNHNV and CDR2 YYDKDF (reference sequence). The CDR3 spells CATSWTSGSNEQFF. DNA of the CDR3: TGTGCCACCAGCTGGACTAGCGGGAGTAATGAGCAGTTCTTC.

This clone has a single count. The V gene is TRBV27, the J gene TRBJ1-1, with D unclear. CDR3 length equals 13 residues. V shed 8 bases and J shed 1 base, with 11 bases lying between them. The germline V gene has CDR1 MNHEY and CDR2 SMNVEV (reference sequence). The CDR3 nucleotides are TGTGCCAGCCGCCCCGGGTGGAACACTGAAGCTTTCTTT. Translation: CASRPGWNTEAFF.

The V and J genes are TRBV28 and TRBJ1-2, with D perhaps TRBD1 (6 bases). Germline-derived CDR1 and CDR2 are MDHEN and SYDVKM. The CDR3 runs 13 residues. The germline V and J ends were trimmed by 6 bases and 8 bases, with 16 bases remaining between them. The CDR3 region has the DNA TGTGCCAGCAGCTCCGGGACACTCAAAGGCTACACCTTC. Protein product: CASSSGTLKGYTF.

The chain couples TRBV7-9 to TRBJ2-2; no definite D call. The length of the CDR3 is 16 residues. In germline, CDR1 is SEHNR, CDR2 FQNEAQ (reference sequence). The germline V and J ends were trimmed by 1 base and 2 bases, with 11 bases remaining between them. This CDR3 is CASSLGSEVNTGELFF. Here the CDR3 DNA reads TGTGCCAGCAGCTTAGGGAGCGAAGTAAACACCGGGGAGCTGTTTTTT.

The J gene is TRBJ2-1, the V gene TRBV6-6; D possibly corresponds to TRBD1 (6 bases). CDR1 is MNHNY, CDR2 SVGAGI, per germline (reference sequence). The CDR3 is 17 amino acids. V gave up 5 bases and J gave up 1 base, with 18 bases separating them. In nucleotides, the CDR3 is TGTGCCAGCAGTCGACCTTACAGGGTCCTTTCCTACAATGAGCAGTTCTTC. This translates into CASSRPYRVLSYNEQFF.

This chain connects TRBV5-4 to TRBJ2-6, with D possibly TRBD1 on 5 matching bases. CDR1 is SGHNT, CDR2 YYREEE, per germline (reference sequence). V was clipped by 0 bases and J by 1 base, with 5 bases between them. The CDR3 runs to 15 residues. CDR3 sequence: CASSLAGSGANVLTF. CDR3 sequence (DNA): TGTGCCAGCAGCTTGGCAGGGTCTGGGGCCAACGTCCTGACTTTC.

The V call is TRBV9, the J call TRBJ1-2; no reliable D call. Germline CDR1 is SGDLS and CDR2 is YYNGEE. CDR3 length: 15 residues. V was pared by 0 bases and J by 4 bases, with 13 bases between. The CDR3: CASSVDNPTPYGYTF. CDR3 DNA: TGTGCCAGCAGCGTAGATAATCCGACTCCCTATGGCTACACCTTC.

Written as DNA, the CDR3 is TGTGCCAGTAGTATCGTACTAGCGGGACTCTACGAGCAGTACTTC. Amino acids: CASSIVLAGLYEQYF. This chain connects TRBV19 to TRBJ2-7; 10 nucleotides match TRBD2. Germline V gene data show CDR1 as LNHDA and CDR2 as SQIVND (reference sequence). CDR3 length: 15 residues. The V and J ends lost 3 bases and 3 bases, in that order; junction bases with no gene match: 5.

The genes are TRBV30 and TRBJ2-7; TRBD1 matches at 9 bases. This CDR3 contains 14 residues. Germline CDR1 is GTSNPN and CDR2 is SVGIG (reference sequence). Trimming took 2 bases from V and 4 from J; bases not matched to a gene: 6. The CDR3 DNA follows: TGTGCCTGGAGTTCAACGACAGGGGGGTACGAGCAGTACTTC. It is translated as CAWSSTTGGYEQYF.

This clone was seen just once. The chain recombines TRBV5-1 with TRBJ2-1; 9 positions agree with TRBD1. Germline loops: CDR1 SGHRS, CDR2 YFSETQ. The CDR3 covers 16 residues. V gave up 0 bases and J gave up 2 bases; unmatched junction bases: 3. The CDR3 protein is CASSLAGQGAYNEQFF. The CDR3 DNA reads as TGCGCCAGCAGCTTGGCGGGACAGGGCGCCTACAATGAGCAGTTCTTC.